Below are 8 T cell receptor beta chains sequenced from a single sample in a study of low-dose radiotherapy and immunotherapy resistance in tumors. TRAV- and TRBV-specific primers primed first-strand cDNA, covering alpha and beta chains. For amplifying TCRs, the PCR ran for about 22 cycles with Phusion, which was used together with a constant-region primer and the adapter on the V primers. TCRdb re-called the reads through MiXCR, storing one row per CDR3 protein. The sample carries 80,000 to 90,000 distinct CDR3 sequences, roughly a sixth recorded once. Time point: before trial treatment. The material was PBMCs, obtained before treatment. Receptors originate from a male donor with prostate cancer.

The rearrangement joins TRBV12-3 or TRBV12-4 to TRBJ2-2; D may correspond to TRBD1 or TRBD2 (6 bases each). The V end was cut by 1 base, the J end by 8 bases, with 11 bases between. The CDR3 has 14 residues. The CDR3 protein is CASSLGGATGELFF. For the CDR3, the DNA is TGTGCCAGCAGTTTAGGGGGGGCAACTGGGGAGCTGTTTTTT.

This clonotype was observed at least ten times. The rearrangement uses TRBV5-6 and TRBJ2-1; D is unclear. The CDR3 contains 17 residues. In germline, CDR1 is SGHDT, CDR2 YYEEEE. V was pared by 5 bases and J by 5 bases, with 23 bases between. The DNA for the CDR3 is TGTGCCAGCAGTTTGAGGTTATCGGTTCGGACCAACAATGAGCAGTTCTTC. It translates to CASSLRLSVRTNNEQFF.

As regards this clonotype: The junction differs from germline at one of its ends, possibly a read error. J is TRBJ1-1 and V is TRBV7-6, with D unclear. The germline CDR1 and CDR2 sequences are SGHVS and FNYEAQ. The CDR3 has 16 residues. CDR3 sequence (DNA): TGTGCCAGCAGCGCAAACCCAGGACTCAAGAACGCTGAAGCTTTCTTT. Translating gives CASSANPGLKNAEAFF.

This clonotype has at least ten counts. The rearrangement links TRBV7-9 to TRBJ2-3; 8 bases are shared with TRBD2. There are 15 residues in the CDR3. The ends lost 5 bases at V and 1 base at J; junction bases unmatched: 5. CDR1 SEHNR and CDR2 FQNEAQ come from the germline V gene (reference sequence). CDR3 amino acids: CASSPSGGGTDTQYF. CDR3 sequence (DNA): TGTGCCAGCAGCCCAAGCGGGGGCGGCACAGATACGCAGTATTTT.

The sample holds many counts of this clonotype. The chain couples TRBV27 to TRBJ2-2, with D uncertain. Trimming took 3 bases from V and 6 from J, leaving 5 bases between them. In germline, CDR1 is MNHEY, CDR2 SMNVEV (reference sequence). The CDR3 runs 12 residues. DNA of the CDR3: TGTGCCAGCAGTTTCGCGGCCGGGGAGCTGTTTTTT. Translation: CASSFAAGELFF.

This clonotype was picked up many times. The genes are TRBV19 and TRBJ1-2, with unresolved D. The germline CDR1 and CDR2 sequences are LNHDA and SQIVND (reference sequence). The V end was cut by 2 bases, the J end by 8 bases, with 9 bases between. This CDR3 has 12 residues. The CDR3 protein is CASSIPLNGYTF. The DNA of the CDR3 is TGTGCCAGTAGTATACCCCTGAACGGCTACACCTTC.

The chain is built from TRBV7-2 and TRBJ2-3; TRBD2 matches 16 bases. The germline V gene has CDR1 SGHTA and CDR2 FQGNSA. The CDR3 is 18 residues long. The V and J ends lost 5 bases and 2 bases, in that order; junction bases with no gene match: 7. The CDR3 here is CASSMPGLAGGVTDTQYF. The CDR3 DNA follows: TGTGCCAGCAGCATGCCGGGACTAGCGGGGGGGGTCACAGATACGCAGTATTTT.

Remarks on this clonotype: A far larger clone is off by one base, so a read error is likely. This rearrangement joins TRBV6-2 or TRBV6-3 to TRBJ2-5; TRBD2 is a possible D gene (6 bases). The CDR3 covers 15 residues. Trimming cost V 5 bases and J 11 bases, with 24 bases left between them. Germline V gene lookup returns CDR1 MNHEY and CDR2 SVGEGT. The CDR3 DNA sequence: TGTGCCAGCAGTCAGGGCGGGGACCTCTCCAATGAGCAGTACTTC. It specifies CASSQGGDLSNEQYF.